This TCR beta chain derives from a study of regulatory T cells in long-lasting Graves disease. Study summary: Persistent Graves' disease denoted over 5 years of antithyroid drugs plus positive TSH receptor antibodies.

Construction of the TCR beta libraries employed iRepertoire HTBI primers in conjunction with Arm-PCR of CDR3 regions. Via MiXCR, TCRdb re-called the multiplex PCR reads, giving one row per CDR3 protein. Of 650,000 to 850,000 distinct CDR3 sequences in the sample, 25% to 35% are singletons; the top ten hold roughly 46%. Time point of the sample: persistent/refractory GD, antithyroid drugs over 5 years with positive TRAb. Scientists built the TCR library using RNA that was extracted from PBMCs. In each case, Graves' disease was diagnosed per American Thyroid Association guidelines. The CDR3 covers 15 residues. Germline V CDR1 and CDR2: DFQATT, SNEGSKA (reference sequence). V shed 0 bases and J 6 bases; nucleotides not matched to a gene: 3.

The sample was peripheral blood mononuclear cells (PBMCs), taken when the disease was refractory, from a patient treated with antithyroid drugs. The receptor was isolated from a female donor with Graves disease. The chain couples TRBV20-1 to TRBJ2-2; TRBD2 matches at 11 bases. The CDR3 coding sequence is TGCAGTGCTAGAGATAGCGGGAGGGCCTCCGGGGAGCTGTTTTTT. Protein: CSARDSGRASGELFF.